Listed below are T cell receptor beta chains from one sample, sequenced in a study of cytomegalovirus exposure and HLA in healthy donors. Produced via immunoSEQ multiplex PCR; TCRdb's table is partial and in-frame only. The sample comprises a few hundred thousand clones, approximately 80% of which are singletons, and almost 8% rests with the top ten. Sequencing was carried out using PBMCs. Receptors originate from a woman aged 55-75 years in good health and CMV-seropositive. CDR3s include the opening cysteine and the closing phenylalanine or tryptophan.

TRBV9	CASGSGLNTEAFF
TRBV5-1	CASSLNRGEGYTF
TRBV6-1	CASSERMGGRDNQPQHF
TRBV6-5	CASSQILQGNEQFF
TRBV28	CASTLTIGGGGYGYTF
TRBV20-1	CSARDIYEQYF
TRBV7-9	CSSSPGLEKLFF
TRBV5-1	CASSLGQPQGDTIYF
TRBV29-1	CSVAPRQGAVEQYF
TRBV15	CATSRRQTRNNEQFF
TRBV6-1	CASSVDRPAYEQYF
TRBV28	CASIDRVNQPQHF
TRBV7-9	CASSFSWGGTEKLFF
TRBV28	CASRRSGANVLTF
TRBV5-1	CASSSGRGMEQYF